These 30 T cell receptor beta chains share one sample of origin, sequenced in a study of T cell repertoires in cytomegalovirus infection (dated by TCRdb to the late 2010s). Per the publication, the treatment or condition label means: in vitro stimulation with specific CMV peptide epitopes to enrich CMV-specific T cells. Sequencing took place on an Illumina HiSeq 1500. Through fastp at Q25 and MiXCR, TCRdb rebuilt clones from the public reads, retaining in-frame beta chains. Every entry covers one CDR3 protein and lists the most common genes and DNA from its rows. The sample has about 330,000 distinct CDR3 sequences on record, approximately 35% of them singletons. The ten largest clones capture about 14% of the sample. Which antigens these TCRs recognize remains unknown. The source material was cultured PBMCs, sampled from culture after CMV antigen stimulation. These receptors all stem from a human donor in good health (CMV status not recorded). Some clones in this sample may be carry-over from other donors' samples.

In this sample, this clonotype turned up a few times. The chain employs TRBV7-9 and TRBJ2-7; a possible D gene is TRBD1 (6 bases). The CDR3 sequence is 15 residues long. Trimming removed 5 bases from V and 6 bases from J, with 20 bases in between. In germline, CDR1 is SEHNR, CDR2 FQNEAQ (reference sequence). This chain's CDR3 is CASSGWDTASIEQYF. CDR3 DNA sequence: TGTGCCAGCAGCGGATGGGACACCGCTTCCATCGAGCAGTACTTC.

For the CDR3, the DNA is TGTGCCAGCAGGGAAGTAGCGGGAGGAAATGAGCAGTTCTTC. Translated: CASREVAGGNEQFF. The chain has TRBV6-6 and TRBJ2-1, with TRBD2 matching over 10 bases. This CDR3 region has 14 residues. The ends lost 6 bases at V and 7 bases at J; junction bases unmatched: 6. Germline lookup yields CDR1 MNHNY and CDR2 SVGAGI (reference sequence).

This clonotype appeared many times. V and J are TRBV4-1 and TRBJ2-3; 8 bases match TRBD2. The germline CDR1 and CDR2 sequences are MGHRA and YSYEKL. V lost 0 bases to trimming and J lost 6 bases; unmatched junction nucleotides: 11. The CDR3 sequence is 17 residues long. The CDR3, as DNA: TGCGCCAGCAGCCAAGAATTGGCTAGCGGGCGATCGGATACGCAGTATTTT. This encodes CASSQELASGRSDTQYF.

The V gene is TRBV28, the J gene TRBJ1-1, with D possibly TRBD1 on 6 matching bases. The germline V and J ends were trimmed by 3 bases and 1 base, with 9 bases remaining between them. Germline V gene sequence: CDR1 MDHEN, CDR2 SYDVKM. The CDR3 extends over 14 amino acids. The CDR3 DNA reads TGTGCCAGCAGTTTTACAGGGTCGAACACTGAAGCTTTCTTT. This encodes CASSFTGSNTEAFF.

CDR3 loop: CASSGRITYNEQFF. In nucleotides, the CDR3 is TGTGCCAGTAGCGGGAGGATCACCTACAATGAGCAGTTCTTC. The chain combines TRBV19 with TRBJ2-1; 7 bases are shared with TRBD2. The CDR3 has 14 residues. The germline V gene encodes CDR1 LNHDA and CDR2 SQIVND (reference sequence). Trimming at V came to 6 bases and at J to 2 bases, leaving 4 bases not matched to a gene. The entire variable domain, with the rest obtained from reference TRBV19 and TRBJ2-1, is as follows: DGGITQSPKYLFRKEGQNVTLSCEQNLNHDAMYWYRQDPGQGLRLIYYSQIVNDFQKGDIAEGYSVSREKKESFPLTVTSAQKNPTAFYLCASSGRITYNEQFFGPGTRLTVL.

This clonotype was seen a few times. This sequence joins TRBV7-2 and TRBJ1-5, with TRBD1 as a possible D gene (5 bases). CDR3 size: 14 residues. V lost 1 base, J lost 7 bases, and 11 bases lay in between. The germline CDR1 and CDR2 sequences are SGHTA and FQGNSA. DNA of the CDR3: TGTGCCAGCAGCTTAGATGAGGGACGACAGCCCCAGCATTTT. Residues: CASSLDEGRQPQHF.

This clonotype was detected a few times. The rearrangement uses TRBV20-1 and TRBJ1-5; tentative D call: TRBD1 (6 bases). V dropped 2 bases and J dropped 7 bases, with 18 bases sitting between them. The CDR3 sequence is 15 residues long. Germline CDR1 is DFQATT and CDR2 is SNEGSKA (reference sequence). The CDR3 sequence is CSARTLGHQGQPQHF. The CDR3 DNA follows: TGCAGTGCTAGAACTTTGGGACACCAAGGGCAGCCCCAGCATTTT.

CDR3: CASSPLDTGRNIQYF. The CDR3 DNA reads as TGTGCCAGCAGCCCCCTGGACACCGGTAGAAACATTCAGTACTTC. The genes are TRBV27 and TRBJ2-4; perhaps TRBD1 as D (5 bases). The CDR3 length is 15 residues. The germline CDR1 and CDR2 sequences are MNHEY and SMNVEV (reference sequence). Trimming cost V 6 bases and J 6 bases, with 18 bases left between them.

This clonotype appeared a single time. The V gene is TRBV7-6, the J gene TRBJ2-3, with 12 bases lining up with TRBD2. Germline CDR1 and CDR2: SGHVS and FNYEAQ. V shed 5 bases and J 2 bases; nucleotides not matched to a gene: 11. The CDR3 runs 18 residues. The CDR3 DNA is TGTGCCAGCAGCCCCGGAGGGGGACTAGCGGGCTCCACAGATACGCAGTATTTT. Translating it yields CASSPGGGLAGSTDTQYF.

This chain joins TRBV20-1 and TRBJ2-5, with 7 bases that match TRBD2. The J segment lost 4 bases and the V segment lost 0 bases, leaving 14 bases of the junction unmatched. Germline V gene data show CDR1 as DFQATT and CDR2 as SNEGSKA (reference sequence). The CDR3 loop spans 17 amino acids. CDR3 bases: TGCAGTGCTAGAGATCCCGTCAGGGCGGGAGCGGGAGAGACCCAGTACTTC. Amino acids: CSARDPVRAGAGETQYF.

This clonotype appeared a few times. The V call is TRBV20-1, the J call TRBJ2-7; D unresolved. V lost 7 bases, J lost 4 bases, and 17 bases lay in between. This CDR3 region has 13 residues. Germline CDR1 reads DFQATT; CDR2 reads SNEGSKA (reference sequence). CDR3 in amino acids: CSVRDPLSYEQYF. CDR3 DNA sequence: TGCAGTGTCAGAGATCCCCTTTCGTACGAGCAGTACTTC.

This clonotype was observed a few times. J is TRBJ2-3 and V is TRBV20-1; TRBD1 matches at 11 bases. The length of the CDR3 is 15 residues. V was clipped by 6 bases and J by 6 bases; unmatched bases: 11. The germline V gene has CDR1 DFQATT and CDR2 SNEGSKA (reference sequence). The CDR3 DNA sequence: TGCAGTGCCGTTGGGACAGGGGGTAAAAAGGATACGCAGTATTTT. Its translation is CSAVGTGGKKDTQYF.

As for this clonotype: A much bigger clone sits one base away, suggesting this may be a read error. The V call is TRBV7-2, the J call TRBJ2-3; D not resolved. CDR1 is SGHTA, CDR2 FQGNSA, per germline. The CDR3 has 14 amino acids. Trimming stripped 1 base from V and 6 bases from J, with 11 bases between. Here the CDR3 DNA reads TGTGCCAGCAGCTTAGATAGGCCTTTGGATACGCAGTATTTT. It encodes CASSLDRPLDTQYF.

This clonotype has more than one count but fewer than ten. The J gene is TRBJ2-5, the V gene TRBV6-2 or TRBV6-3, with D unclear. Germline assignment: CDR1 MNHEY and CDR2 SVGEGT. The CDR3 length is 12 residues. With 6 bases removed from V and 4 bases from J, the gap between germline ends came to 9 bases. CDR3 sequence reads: CASREPAETQYF. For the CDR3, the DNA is TGTGCCAGCAGGGAGCCGGCAGAGACCCAGTACTTC.

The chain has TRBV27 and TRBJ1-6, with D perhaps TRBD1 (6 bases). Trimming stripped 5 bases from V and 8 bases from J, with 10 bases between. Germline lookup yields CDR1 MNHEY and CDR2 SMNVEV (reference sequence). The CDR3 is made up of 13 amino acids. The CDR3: CASSRGAYSPLHF. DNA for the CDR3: TGTGCCAGCAGTAGGGGGGCTTATTCACCCCTCCACTTT.

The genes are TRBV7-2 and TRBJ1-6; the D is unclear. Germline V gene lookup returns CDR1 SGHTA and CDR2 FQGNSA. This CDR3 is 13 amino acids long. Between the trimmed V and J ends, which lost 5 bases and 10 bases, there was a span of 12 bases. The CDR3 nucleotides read TGTGCCAGCAGCCGTAGAGCAGGATCACCCCTCCACTTT. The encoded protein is CASSRRAGSPLHF.

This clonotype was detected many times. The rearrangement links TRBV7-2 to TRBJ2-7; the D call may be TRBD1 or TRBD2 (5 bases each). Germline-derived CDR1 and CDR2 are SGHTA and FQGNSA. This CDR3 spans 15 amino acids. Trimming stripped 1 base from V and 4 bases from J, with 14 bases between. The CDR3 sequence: CASSLVAGPGYEQYV. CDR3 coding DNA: TGTGCCAGCAGCTTAGTGGCGGGTCCAGGGTACGAGCAGTACGTC.

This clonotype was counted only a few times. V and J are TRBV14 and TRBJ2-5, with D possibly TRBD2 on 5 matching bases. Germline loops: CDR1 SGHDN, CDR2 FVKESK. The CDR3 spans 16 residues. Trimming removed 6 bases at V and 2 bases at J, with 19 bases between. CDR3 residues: CASSQYGGTVQETQYF. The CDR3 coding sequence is TGTGCCAGCAGTCAATACGGAGGAACAGTTCAAGAGACCCAGTACTTC.

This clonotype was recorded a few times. For the CDR3, the DNA is TGTGCCAGTAGTAAGTTCGGGCAGTACAATGAGCAGTTCTTC. Translating gives CASSKFGQYNEQFF. The V call is TRBV19, the J call TRBJ2-1; D gene ambiguous. Trimming removed 4 bases at V and 4 bases at J, with 11 bases between. In germline, CDR1 is LNHDA, CDR2 SQIVND (reference sequence). The CDR3 covers 14 residues. The full variable domain, completed using reference TRBV19 and TRBJ2-1, is DGGITQSPKYLFRKEGQNVTLSCEQNLNHDAMYWYRQDPGQGLRLIYYSQIVNDFQKGDIAEGYSVSREKKESFPLTVTSAQKNPTAFYLCASSKFGQYNEQFFGPGTRLTVL.

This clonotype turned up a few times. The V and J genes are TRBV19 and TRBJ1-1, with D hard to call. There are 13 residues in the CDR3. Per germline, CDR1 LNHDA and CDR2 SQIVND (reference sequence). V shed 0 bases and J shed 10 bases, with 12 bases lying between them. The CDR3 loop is CASSIDTEAPAFF. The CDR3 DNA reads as TGTGCCAGTAGTATAGACACGGAAGCTCCAGCTTTCTTT. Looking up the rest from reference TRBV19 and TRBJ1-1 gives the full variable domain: DGGITQSPKYLFRKEGQNVTLSCEQNLNHDAMYWYRQDPGQGLRLIYYSQIVNDFQKGDIAEGYSVSREKKESFPLTVTSAQKNPTAFYLCASSIDTEAPAFFGQGTRLTVV.

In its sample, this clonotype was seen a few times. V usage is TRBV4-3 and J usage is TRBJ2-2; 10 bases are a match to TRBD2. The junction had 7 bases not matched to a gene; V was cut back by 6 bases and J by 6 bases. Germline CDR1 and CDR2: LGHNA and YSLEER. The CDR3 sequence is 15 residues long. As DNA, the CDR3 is TGCGCCAGCAGGCGTCTAGCGGGAGTCTCCGGGGAGCTGTTTTTT. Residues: CASRRLAGVSGELFF.

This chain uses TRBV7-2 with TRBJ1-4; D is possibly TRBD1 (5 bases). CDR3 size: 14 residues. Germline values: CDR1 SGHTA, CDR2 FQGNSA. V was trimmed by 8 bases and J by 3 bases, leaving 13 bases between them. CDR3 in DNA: TGTGCCAGCGGCCGGGGGGGAGCTAATGAAAAACTGTTTTTT. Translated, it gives CASGRGGANEKLFF.

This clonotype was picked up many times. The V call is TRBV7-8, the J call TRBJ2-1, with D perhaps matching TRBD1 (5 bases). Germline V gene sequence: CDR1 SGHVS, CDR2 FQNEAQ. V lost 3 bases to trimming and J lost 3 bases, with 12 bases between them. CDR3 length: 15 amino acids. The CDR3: CASSFFVGVYNEQFF. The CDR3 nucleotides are TGTGCCAGCAGCTTTTTTGTAGGGGTCTACAATGAGCAGTTCTTC.

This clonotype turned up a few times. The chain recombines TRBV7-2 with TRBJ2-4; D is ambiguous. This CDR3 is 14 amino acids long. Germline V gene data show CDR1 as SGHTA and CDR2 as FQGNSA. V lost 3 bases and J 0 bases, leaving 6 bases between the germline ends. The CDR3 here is CASSFGIAKNIQYF. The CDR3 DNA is TGTGCCAGCAGCTTTGGGATAGCCAAAAACATTCAGTACTTC.

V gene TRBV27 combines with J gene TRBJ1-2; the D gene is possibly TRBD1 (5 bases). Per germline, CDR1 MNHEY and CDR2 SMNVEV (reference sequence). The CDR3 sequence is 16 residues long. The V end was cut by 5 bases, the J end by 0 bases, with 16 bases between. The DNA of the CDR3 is TGTGCCAGCAGTCCTTCTTCGACAGCAGCTAACTATGGCTACACCTTC. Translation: CASSPSSTAANYGYTF.

The DNA for the CDR3 is TGTGCCAGCAGTTTAGGCTCACAGGGAGAGCAGCCCCAGCATTTT. Translated: CASSLGSQGEQPQHF. V gene TRBV28 combines with J gene TRBJ1-5; maybe TRBD1 (6 bases). This CDR3 comprises 15 residues. Deletions cut 2 bases from V and 7 bases from J, with 15 bases between. Germline CDR1 and CDR2: MDHEN and SYDVKM.

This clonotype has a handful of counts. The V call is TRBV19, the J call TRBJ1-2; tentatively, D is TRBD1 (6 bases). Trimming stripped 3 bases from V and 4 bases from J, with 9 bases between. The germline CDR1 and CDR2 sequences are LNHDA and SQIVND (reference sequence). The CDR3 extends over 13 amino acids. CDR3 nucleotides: TGTGCCAGTAGTATTGGACAGCTCTATGGCTACACCTTC. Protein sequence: CASSIGQLYGYTF.

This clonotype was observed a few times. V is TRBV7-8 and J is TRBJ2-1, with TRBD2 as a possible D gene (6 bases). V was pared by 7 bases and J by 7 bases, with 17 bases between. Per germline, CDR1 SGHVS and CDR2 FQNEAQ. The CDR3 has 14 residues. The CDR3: CASTAIGGKNEQFF. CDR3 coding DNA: TGTGCCAGCACCGCAATTGGAGGGAAGAATGAGCAGTTCTTC.

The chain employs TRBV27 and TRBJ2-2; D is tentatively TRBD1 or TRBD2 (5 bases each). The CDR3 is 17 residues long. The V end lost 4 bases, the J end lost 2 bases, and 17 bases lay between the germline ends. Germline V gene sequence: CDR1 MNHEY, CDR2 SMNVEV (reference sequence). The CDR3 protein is CASSSPTKGRNTGELFF. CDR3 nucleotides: TGTGCCAGCAGTTCGCCCACGAAGGGGAGAAACACCGGGGAGCTGTTTTTT.

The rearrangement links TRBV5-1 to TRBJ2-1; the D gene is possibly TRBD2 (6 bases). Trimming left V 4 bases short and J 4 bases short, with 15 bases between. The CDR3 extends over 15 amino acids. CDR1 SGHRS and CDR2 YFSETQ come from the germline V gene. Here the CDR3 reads CASSRASEIYNEQFF. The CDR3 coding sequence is TGCGCCAGCAGCAGGGCTAGCGAGATATACAATGAGCAGTTCTTC.